These T cell receptor beta chains were read from a single sample in a study of T-cell memory formation after mild COVID-19. TCRdb independently ran MiXCR on the 5' RACE reads; one entry per CDR3 protein. The sample carries just over 400,000 distinct CDR3 sequences, about a quarter recorded once. The sample comprised PBMCs or a T cell subset sorted from them (not recorded which). The receptors shown here come from an adult woman who had mild COVID-19 (a few samples of this study predate the infection). Cell type and time point are not known. Each CDR3 is given with its conserved first and last residue. The D gene is left open where the match is weak. A row's size may be missing; if present it is once, few, many or a size class.

V	size	J	D	DNA	CDR3
TRBV4-2	few	TRBJ2-1	TRBD2	TGTGCCAGCAGCCAAGATCTGAGCGGGAGTATCGGCAATGAGCAGTTCTTC	CASSQDLSGSIGNEQFF
TRBV3-1	NA	TRBJ1-4	NA	TGTGCCAGCAGCAGGGGGATCGCAGGTGAAAAACTGTTTTTT	CASSRGIAGEKLFF
TRBV12-3/TRBV12-4	few	TRBJ2-5	NA	TGTGCCAGCAGTTGGGGAGGGACAATCCAAGAGACCCAGTACTTC	CASSWGGTIQETQYF
TRBV12-3/TRBV12-4	NA	TRBJ2-1	TRBD2	TGTGCCAGCAGTTTAGCGCCGGGACTAGCGGGAGTTTCCTCCTACAATGAGCAGTTCTTC	CASSLAPGLAGVSSYNEQFF
TRBV5-1	NA	TRBJ2-3	NA	TGCGCCAGCAGCCTGGGGGCCACCACAGATACGCAGTATTTT	CASSLGATTDTQYF
TRBV10-3	NA	TRBJ2-1	NA	TGTGCCATCAGTGGACAATGGGACTCGTACAATGAGCAGTTCTTC	CAISGQWDSYNEQFF
TRBV2	NA	TRBJ2-2	NA	TGTGCCATCCGCCGGTGGGGCGCGGAAAGGGGGGAGCTGTTTTTT	CAIRRWGAERGELFF
TRBV12-3/TRBV12-4	NA	TRBJ2-7	TRBD1	TGTGCCAGCAGCGTGGCCGGGACAGGGGTCGGCGAGCAGTACTTC	CASSVAGTGVGEQYF
TRBV2	NA	TRBJ1-1	NA	TGTGCCAGCAGGGGTTACGATATGAACACTGAAGCTTTCTTT	CASRGYDMNTEAFF
TRBV5-6	NA	TRBJ2-3	NA	TGTGCCAGCAGCACCCGGCGAGCTAGCACAGATACGCAGTATTTT	CASSTRRASTDTQYF
TRBV12-3/TRBV12-4	NA	TRBJ2-4	NA	TGTGCCAGCAGCTTTAACGGGGAGAGCATTCAGTACTTC	CASSFNGESIQYF
TRBV10-3	few	TRBJ1-2	TRBD1	TGTGCCATCAGTGCGACAGGGGATGATGGCTACACCTTC	CAISATGDDGYTF
TRBV12-3/TRBV12-4	NA	TRBJ2-7	NA	TGTGCCAGCAGTTTAAACCCGCCGAAGAAGTACTTC	CASSLNPPKKYF
TRBV7-9	NA	TRBJ2-6	NA	TGTGCCAGCAGTACTCACAGGCCCGGCAACGTCCTGACTTTC	CASSTHRPGNVLTF
TRBV12-5	NA	TRBJ2-7	NA	TGTGCTAGTGGTTCCTACCGGGACTTCGGGGACGAGCAGTACTTC	CASGSYRDFGDEQYF